A single T cell receptor (beta chain) is shown here with its context. Its target is not known. Germline CDR1 reads MRHNA; CDR2 reads SNTAGT. The CDR3 is 14 residues long. The ends were cut back, 2 bases at V and 10 bases at J, with 12 bases in the middle. This record belongs to a study of cytomegalovirus exposure and HLA in healthy donors. Study overall: Earlier, almost 120 million unique TCR beta sequences were recovered from about 179 million T cells by an analysis.

Study outcomes and limitations: Earlier analysis looked at TCR beta V segments, and most were productive about 90% or about 30% of the time. The likely origin of a cluster of highly shared sequence variants was a sequencing artifact.

A multiplex PCR was run with 60 Vbeta primers and 13 Jbeta primers. Using immunoSEQ multiplex PCR, the repertoire was profiled, and TCRdb retains in-frame clones only, with some absent. Here the sample spans a few hundred thousand clones, about four fifths being singletons. Sequenced material: PBMCs. The chain employs TRBV6-4 and TRBJ1-6; a possible D gene is TRBD1 (5 bases). The sequence was collected from a man aged 30-40 years in good health and CMV-seronegative. In DNA form, the CDR3 reads TGTGCCAGCAGTGACGAGGCCTGGGGCTCACCCCTCCACTTT. Translated: CASSDEAWGSPLHF.